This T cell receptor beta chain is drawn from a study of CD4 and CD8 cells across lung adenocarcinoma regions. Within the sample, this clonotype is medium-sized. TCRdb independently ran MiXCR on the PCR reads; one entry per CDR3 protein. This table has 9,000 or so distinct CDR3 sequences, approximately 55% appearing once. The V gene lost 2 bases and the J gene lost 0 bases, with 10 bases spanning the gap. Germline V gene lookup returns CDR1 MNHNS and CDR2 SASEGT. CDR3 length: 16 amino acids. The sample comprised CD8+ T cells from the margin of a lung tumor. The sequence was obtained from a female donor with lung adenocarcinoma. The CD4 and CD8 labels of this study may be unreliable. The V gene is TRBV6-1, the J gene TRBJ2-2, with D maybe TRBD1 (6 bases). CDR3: CASSERGGANTGELFF. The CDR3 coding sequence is TGTGCCAGCAGTGAAAGAGGGGGAGCGAACACCGGGGAGCTGTTTTTT.